This T cell receptor beta chain was documented in a study of T cells after yellow fever vaccination. The overall study: The SMART-Seq v4 Ultra Low Input method served to prepare the low-cell-number fractions.

Trimming removed 1 base from V and 6 bases from J; junction bases left unmatched: 3. The CDR3 extends over 15 amino acids. MiXCR, run by TCRdb on the 5' RACE reads, gives a single entry per CDR3 protein. This sample carries under 600,000 distinct CDR3 sequences, approximately 13% of them seen once, and the ten largest clones take 11% to 15%. This clonotype was counted ten times or more. This specimen was PBMCs, taken on the day of the yellow fever booster vaccination. The sequence came from a young man who received the YFV17D yellow fever vaccine. V usage is TRBV12-3 or TRBV12-4 and J usage is TRBJ2-1; 10 nucleotides agree with TRBD2. CDR3 in DNA: TGTGCCAGCAGTTTAGGAGCGGGAGGGATCAATGAGCAGTTCTTC. It encodes CASSLGAGGINEQFF.